This T cell receptor beta chain was retrieved from a study of blood T cell repertoires in COVID-19. This CDR3 region has 14 residues. Per germline, CDR1 SEHNR and CDR2 FQNEAQ (reference sequence). V gave up 6 bases and J gave up 7 bases, with 18 bases separating them. Data came from immunoSEQ multiplex PCR; TCRdb stores just in-frame clones and leaves some out. Among some 150,000 clones listed, around 87% were seen once. The specimen sequenced was peripheral blood. This rearrangement joins TRBV7-9 to TRBJ1-2; maybe TRBD1 (5 bases). The clonotype comes from a man between 45 and 60 years old with active COVID-19. CDR3 nucleotide sequence: TGTGCCAGCAGGTCGGGGACTGACCTCTCTGGCTACACCTTC. It codes for CASRSGTDLSGYTF. Looking up the rest from reference TRBV7-9 and TRBJ1-2 gives the full variable domain: DTGVSQNPRHKITKRGQNVTFRCDPISEHNRLYWYRQTLGQGPEFLTYFQNEAQLEKSRLLSDRFSAERPKGSFSTLEIQRTEQGDSAMYLCASRSGTDLSGYTFGSGTRLTVV.